This T cell receptor beta chain was retrieved from a study of blood T cell repertoires in COVID-19. Study details: Italy, Spain and the United States were the sources of the convalescent and acute COVID-19 samples. In each case, the material was cDNA or gDNA derived from T cells, B-cell-depleted T cells, or PBMCs.

CDR1 is LNHDA and CDR2 is SQIVND in the germline V gene (reference sequence). The CDR3 length is 17 residues. V gave up 5 bases and J gave up 1 base, with 19 bases separating them. Clones were sequenced by immunoSEQ multiplex PCR, and TCRdb holds only the in-frame ones, with some missing. The repertoire holds about 230,000 clones, with 83% as singletons. The source material was peripheral blood. The V gene is TRBV19, the J gene TRBJ2-3; a weak D match, TRBD2 (5 bases). This receptor was identified in a woman between 65 and 79 years old with active or convalescent COVID-19. CDR3 protein: CASSGRRASRGTDTQYF. The DNA of the CDR3 is TGTGCCAGTAGTGGGAGAAGGGCGTCTCGGGGCACAGATACGCAGTATTTT.